The TCR beta chain under discussion was sequenced for a study of blood T cells in healthy people across ages (dated by TCRdb to about 2015). About the full investigation: In model experiments, roughly one uniquely barcoded TCR beta cDNA molecule per two T cells was captured by template switching. To track age-related changes in TCR beta repertoire diversity, the study relied on deep sequencing normalized with unique cDNA molecular identifiers. For two donors (one aged 18 to 29 and one aged 80 or older), the study analyzed two additional independent replicas of 1 million unique cDNA reads from the same blood draw. Donors of different ages were randomly distributed across sequencing lanes to avoid experimental bias. The donors were split into four age groups: young (average approximately 16 years), middle-aged (roughly 39), aged (over 55) and long-lived (approximately 80).

As concerns this clonotype: No cognate antigen has been identified for it. Within one base of it there is no much larger clone, and no base qualities were kept.

The donors were under 40 Caucasian individuals from Russia, aged roughly 6 to 100 years, who were systemically healthy. Each donor gave around 9 milliliters of peripheral blood, collected into EDTA-treated Vacutainer tubes. Ficoll-Paque density-gradient centrifugation was used to isolate PBMCs, with at least 7 million obtained per sample. Trizol reagent was used to extract total RNA from PBMCs, with at least 6 micrograms per sample. For every donor, an aliquot of PBMCs went through flow cytometry to measure the percentages of naive CD45RAhigh/CD27high T cells. Study-wide findings and limitations: As age increased, observed TCR beta diversity per million T cells dropped in a roughly linear way, and a significant reduction was already evident by age around 41. Compared with the aged group, the long-lived group had more naive CD4+ T cells, fewer expanded clones and increased TCR diversity, suggesting age selection. Conclusive comparison of naive and antigen-experienced compartments was prevented by the profiling of bulk unsorted PBMCs. Estimates of total diversity based on one million sequenced T cells were considered lower bounds and underestimates. Observed TCR beta diversity correlated strongly with the percentage of naive T cells measured by flow cytometry. Because donor CMV infection status was unknown, age-related changes in expanded clonotypes were potentially confounded.

The library came from 5' RACE. The sequencer listed for this sample is Illumina HiSeq 2500. The second PCR ran for about 6 to 12 cycles and used a J-beta primer mix along with a sample-barcoded 5' primer. A template-switch 5' adaptor carrying 12 random nucleotides introduced a unique molecular identifier onto each TCR beta cDNA molecule. Each sample yielded at least 2.5 million CDR3-containing paired-end reads. First-strand cDNA was synthesized from all RNA with the Mint cDNA synthesis kit, primed by a TRBC-specific oligonucleotide. After uracil-DNA glycosylase treatment, a first 18-cycle PCR used universal primers M1SS and BC2_uni_R on all cDNA. The authors' analysis ran thus. For normalization, 1 million high-quality reads, each with a distinct molecular identifier, were randomly selected from each sample. Instead of being binned into consensus sequences, reads with shared molecular identifiers were discarded. MiTCR, set to a Q25 quality threshold and the strictest error-elimination algorithm, was used for CDR3 identification, clonotype clustering and error correction. A nonparametric unseen species model with Euler transformation was used to estimate lower-bound total TCR beta diversity. In TCRdb, the public reads were trimmed at Q25 with fastp and aligned with MiXCR, with productive beta chains retained. Identical CDR3 proteins give one entry, which carries the most common genes and DNA. Clone size and V and J calls follow TCRdb, not the original study. The sample data list over 950,000 distinct CDR3 sequences, and just over 50% of these were observed just once. The top ten clonotypes cover about 20% of the sample.

Taken from the germline V gene, the CDR1 and CDR2 loops are MNHEY and SVGEGT. The CDR3 numbers 14 residues from cysteine through phenylalanine. Left in the record is the CDR3 DNA by itself, 42 bases read in frame from the first base. Trimming removed 6 bases from V and 2 bases from J, leaving 13 bases between the germline ends. The sequence was collected from a woman aged 60 to 75 in good health. The sample taken for sequencing was blood. The chain joins TRBV6-2 or TRBV6-3 to TRBJ1-2, with the D gene too uncertain to name. The CDR3 protein is CASSDGYPNYGYTF. The DNA reads as follows: TGTGCCAGCAGCGATGGGTACCCCAACTATGGCTACACCTTC.